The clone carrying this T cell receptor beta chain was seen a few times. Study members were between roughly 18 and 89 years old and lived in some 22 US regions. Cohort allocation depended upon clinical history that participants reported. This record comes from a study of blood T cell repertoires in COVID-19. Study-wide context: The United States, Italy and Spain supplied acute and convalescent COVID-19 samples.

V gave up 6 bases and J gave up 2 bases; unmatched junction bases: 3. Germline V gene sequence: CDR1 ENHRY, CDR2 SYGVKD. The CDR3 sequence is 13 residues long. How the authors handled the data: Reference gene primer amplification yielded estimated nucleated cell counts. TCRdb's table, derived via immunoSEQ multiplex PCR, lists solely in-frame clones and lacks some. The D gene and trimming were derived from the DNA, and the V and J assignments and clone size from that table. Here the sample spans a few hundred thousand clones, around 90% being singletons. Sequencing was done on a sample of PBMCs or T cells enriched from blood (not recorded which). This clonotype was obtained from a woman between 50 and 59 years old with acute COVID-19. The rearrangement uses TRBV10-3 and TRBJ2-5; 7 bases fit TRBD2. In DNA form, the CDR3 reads TGTGCCATCAGCCGGGGAGGGCAAGAGACCCAGTACTTC. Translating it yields CAISRGGQETQYF.